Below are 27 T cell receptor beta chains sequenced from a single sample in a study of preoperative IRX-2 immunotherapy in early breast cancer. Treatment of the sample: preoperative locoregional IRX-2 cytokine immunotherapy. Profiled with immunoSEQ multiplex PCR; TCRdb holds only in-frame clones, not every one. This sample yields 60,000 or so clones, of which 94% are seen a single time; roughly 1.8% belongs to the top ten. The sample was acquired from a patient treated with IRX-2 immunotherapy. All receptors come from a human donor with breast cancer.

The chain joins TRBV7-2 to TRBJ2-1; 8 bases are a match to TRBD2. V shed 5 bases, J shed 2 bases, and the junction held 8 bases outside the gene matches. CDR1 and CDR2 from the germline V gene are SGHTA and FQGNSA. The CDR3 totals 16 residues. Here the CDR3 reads CASSDEREFPYNEQFF. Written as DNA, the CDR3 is TGTGCCAGCAGCGATGAGCGGGAGTTCCCCTACAATGAGCAGTTCTTC.

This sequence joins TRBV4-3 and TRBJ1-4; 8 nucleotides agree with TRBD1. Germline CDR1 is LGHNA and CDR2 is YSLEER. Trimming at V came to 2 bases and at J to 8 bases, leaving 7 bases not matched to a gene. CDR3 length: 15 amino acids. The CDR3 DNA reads TGCGCCAGCAGCCAAAGTCAGGGGGCCTGGGAAAAACTGTTTTTT. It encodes CASSQSQGAWEKLFF.

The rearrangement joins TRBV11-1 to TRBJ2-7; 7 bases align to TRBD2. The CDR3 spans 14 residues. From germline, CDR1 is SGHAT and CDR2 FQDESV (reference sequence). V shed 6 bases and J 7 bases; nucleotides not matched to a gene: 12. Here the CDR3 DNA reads TGTGCCAGCAGACCCCCGGCGGGGGTAGGTGAGCAGTACTTC. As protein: CASRPPAGVGEQYF.

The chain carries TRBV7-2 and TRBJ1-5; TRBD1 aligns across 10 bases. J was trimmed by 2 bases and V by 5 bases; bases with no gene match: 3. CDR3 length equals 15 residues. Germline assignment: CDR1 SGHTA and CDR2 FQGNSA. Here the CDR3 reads CASSQGTGGNQPQHF. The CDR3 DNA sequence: TGTGCCAGCAGCCAAGGGACAGGGGGCAATCAGCCCCAGCATTTT.

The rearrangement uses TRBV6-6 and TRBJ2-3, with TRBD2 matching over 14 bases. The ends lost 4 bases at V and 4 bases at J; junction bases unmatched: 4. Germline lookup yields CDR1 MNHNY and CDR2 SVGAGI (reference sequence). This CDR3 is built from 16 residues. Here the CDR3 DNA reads TGTGCCAGCAGTTGGACTAGCGGGGGGCAGGCAGATACGCAGTATTTT. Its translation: CASSWTSGGQADTQYF.

This CDR3 reads CASREGTSPYYEQYF. The CDR3, as DNA: TGTGCCAGCAGGGAGGGGACTAGCCCCTACTACGAGCAGTACTTC. The V call is TRBV28, the J call TRBJ2-7; 9 bases are shared with TRBD2. Germline V lookup: CDR1 MDHEN, CDR2 SYDVKM. V gave up 6 bases and J gave up 3 bases; unmatched junction bases: 9. This CDR3 region has 15 residues. The whole variable domain, remainder taken from reference TRBV28 and TRBJ2-7, is DVKVTQSSRYLVKRTGEKVFLECVQDMDHENMFWYRQDPGLGLRLIYFSYDVKMKEKGDIPEGYSVSREKKERFSLILESASTNQTSMYLCASREGTSPYYEQYFGPGTRLTVT.

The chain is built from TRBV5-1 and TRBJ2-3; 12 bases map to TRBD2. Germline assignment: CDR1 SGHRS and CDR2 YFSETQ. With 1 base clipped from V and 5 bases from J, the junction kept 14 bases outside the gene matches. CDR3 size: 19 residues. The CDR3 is CASSLPGVGLAGLVDTQYF. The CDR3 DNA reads TGCGCCAGCAGCTTGCCGGGGGTCGGACTAGCGGGGTTGGTAGATACGCAGTATTTT.

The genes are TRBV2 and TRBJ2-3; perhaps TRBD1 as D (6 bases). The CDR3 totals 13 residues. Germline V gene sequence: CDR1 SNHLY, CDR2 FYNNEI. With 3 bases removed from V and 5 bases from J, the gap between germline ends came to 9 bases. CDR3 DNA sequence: TGTGCCAGCAGTGAGGGGGCGGGAGATACGCAGTATTTT. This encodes CASSEGAGDTQYF.

This chain's CDR3 is CASSPTGWLAGGGTDTQYF. The CDR3, as DNA: TGTGCCAGCAGCCCAACCGGATGGCTAGCGGGGGGCGGCACAGATACGCAGTATTTT. The chain couples TRBV7-2 to TRBJ2-3, with TRBD2 matching over 11 bases. The CDR3 extends over 19 amino acids. CDR1 is SGHTA, CDR2 FQGNSA, per germline. Germline trimming cut 5 bases from V and 1 base from J; bases unmatched to any gene: 14.

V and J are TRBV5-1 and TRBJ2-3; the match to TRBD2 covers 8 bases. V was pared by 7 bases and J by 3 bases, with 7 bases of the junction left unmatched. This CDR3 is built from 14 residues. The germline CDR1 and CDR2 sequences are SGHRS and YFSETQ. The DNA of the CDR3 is TGCGCCAGCGGACAGCGGGAGAGGACAGATACGCAGTATTTT. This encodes CASGQRERTDTQYF.

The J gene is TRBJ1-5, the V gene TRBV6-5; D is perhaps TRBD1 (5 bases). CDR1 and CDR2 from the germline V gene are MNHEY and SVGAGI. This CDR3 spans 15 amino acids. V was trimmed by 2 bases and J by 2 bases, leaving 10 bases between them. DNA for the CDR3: TGTGCCAGCAGTTACCTTGACAGCCGCAATCAGCCCCAGCATTTT. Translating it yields CASSYLDSRNQPQHF.

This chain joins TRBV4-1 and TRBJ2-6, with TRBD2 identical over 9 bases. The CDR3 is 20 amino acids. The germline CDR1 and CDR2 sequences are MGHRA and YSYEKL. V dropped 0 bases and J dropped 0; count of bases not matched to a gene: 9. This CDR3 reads CASSQDRGGRVSSGANVLTF. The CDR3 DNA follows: TGCGCCAGCAGCCAAGATAGAGGCGGGAGGGTTTCCTCTGGGGCCAACGTCCTGACTTTC.

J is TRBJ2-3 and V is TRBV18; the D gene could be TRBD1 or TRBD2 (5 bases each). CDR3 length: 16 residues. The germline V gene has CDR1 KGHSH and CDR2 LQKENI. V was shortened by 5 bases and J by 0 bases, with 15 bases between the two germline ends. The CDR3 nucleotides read TGTGCCAGCTCATCCCAGGGAGCCCCTAGCACAGATACGCAGTATTTT. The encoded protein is CASSSQGAPSTDTQYF.

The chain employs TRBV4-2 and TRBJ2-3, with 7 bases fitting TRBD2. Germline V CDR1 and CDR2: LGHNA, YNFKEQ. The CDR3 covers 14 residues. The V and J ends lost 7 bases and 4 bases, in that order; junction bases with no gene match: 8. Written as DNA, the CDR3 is TGTGCCAGCACCCCTAGCGCGGGAGCAGATACGCAGTATTTT. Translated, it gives CASTPSAGADTQYF.

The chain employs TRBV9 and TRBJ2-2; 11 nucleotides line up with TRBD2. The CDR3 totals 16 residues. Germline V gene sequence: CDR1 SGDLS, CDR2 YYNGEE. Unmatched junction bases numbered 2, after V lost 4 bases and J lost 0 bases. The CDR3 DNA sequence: TGTGCCAGCAGCCTGACTAGCGGGGCGAACACCGGGGAGCTGTTTTTT. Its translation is CASSLTSGANTGELFF.

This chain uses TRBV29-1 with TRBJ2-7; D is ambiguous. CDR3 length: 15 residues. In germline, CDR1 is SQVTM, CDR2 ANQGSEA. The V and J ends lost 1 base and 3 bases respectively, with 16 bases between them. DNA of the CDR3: TGCAGCGTTGAAGTAGAAAGTGGGGAAGGCTACGAGCAGTACTTC. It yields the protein CSVEVESGEGYEQYF.

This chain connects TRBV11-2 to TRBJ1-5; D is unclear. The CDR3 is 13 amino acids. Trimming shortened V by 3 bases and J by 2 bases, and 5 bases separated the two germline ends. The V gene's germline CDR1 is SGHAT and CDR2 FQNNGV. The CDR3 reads CASSFNRNQPQHF. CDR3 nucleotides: TGTGCCAGCAGCTTCAACCGCAATCAGCCCCAGCATTTT. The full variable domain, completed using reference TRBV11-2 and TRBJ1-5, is EAGVAQSPRYKIIEKRQSVAFWCNPISGHATLYWYQQILGQGPKLLIQFQNNGVVDDSQLPKDRFSAERLKGVDSTLKIQPAKLEDSAVYLCASSFNRNQPQHFGDGTRLSIL.

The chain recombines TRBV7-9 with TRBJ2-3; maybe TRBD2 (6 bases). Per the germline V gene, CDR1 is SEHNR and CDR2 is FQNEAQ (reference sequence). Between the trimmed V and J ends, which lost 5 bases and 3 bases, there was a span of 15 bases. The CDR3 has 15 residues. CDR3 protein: CASSIGTQRTDTQYF. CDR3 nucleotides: TGTGCCAGCAGCATCGGGACTCAGAGGACAGATACGCAGTATTTT.

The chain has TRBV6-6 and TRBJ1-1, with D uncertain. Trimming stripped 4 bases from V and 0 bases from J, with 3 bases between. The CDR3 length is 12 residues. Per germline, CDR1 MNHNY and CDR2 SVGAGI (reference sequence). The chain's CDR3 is CASSSMNTEAFF. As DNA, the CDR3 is TGTGCCAGCAGTTCCATGAACACTGAAGCTTTCTTT.

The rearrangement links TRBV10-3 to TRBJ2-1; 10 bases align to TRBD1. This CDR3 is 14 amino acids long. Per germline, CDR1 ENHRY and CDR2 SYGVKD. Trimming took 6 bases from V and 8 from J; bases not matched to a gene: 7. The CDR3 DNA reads TGTGCCATCAGAGGACCCGGGACAGGGGATGAGCAGTTCTTC. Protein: CAIRGPGTGDEQFF.

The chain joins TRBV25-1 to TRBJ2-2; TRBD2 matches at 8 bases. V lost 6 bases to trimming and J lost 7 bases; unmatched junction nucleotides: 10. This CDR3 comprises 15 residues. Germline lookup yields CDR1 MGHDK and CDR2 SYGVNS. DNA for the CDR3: TGTGCCAGCAGCCCCGGGACTAGTCTTAGCGGGGAGCTGTTTTTT. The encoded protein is CASSPGTSLSGELFF. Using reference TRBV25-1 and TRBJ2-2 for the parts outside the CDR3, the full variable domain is EADIYQTPRYLVIGTGKKITLECSQTMGHDKMYWYQQDPGMELHLIHYSYGVNSTEKGDLSSESTVSRIRTEHFPLTLESARPSHTSQYLCASSPGTSLSGELFFGEGSRLTVL.

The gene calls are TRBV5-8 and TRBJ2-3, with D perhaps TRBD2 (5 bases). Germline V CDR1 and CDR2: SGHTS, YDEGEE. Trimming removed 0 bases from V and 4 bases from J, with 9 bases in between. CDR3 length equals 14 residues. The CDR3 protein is CASSLGAGADTQYF. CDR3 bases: TGTGCCAGCAGCTTGGGGGCCGGGGCAGATACGCAGTATTTT.

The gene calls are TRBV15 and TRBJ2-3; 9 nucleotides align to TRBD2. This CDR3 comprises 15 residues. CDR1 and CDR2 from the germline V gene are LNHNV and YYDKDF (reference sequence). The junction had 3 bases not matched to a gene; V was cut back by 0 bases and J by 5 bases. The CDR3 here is CATSRDSSGGDTQYF. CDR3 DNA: TGTGCCACCAGCAGAGATAGTAGCGGGGGAGATACGCAGTATTTT.

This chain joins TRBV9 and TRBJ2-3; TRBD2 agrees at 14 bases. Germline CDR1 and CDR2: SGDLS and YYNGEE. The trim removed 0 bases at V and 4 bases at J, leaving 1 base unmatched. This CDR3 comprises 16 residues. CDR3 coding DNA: TGTGCCAGCAGCGTAGGACTAGCGGGGGGGGCAGATACGCAGTATTTT. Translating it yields CASSVGLAGGADTQYF.

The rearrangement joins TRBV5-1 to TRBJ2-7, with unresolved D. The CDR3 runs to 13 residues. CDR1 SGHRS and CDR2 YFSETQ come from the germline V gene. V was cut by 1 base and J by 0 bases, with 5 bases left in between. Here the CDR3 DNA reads TGCGCCAGCAGCTTGCCGAGCTCCTACGAGCAGTACTTC. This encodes CASSLPSSYEQYF.

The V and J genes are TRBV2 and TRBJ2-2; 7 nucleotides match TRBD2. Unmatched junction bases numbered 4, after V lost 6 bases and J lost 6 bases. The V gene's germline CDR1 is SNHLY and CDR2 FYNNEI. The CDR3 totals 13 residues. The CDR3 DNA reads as TGTGCCAGCAGCGCCGCGGGGGCCGGGGAGCTGTTTTTT. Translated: CASSAAGAGELFF.

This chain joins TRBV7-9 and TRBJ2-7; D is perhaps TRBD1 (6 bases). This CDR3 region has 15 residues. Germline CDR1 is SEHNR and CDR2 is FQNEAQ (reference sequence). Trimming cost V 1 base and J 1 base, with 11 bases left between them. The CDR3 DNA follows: TGTGCCAGCAGCTTAGGTTCGGACAGATCCTACGAGCAGTACTTC. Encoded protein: CASSLGSDRSYEQYF.